This T cell receptor (beta chain) is drawn from a study of cytomegalovirus exposure and HLA in healthy donors. Background on the study: An earlier analysis identified 120 million or so unique TCR beta sequences in 150 million to 200 million T cells.

This clone was found a few times. Its target is unknown. Notes on the study in general: Solely CMV serostatus was available to characterize immune exposure. A later analysis showed TCR association rates differing by HLA locus, peaking at DRB1 and lowest at HLA-C. Earlier results showed most TCR beta V segments being productive about 90% or about 30% of the time.

Per germline, CDR1 LNHDA and CDR2 SQIVND (reference sequence). The V end was cut by 6 bases, the J end by 5 bases, with 10 bases between. This CDR3 has 12 amino acids. PCR was performed using 60 Vbeta and 13 Jbeta primers. The assay was immunoSEQ multiplex PCR, and TCRdb's table has in-frame clones only and misses some. This sample yields roughly 120,000 clones, of which around 78% are seen a single time; roughly 4% belongs to the top ten. The chain joins TRBV19 to TRBJ1-1; possible D gene TRBD1, 5 bases. The TCR was taken from a man in his forties or fifties in good health and CMV-seronegative. Material: PBMCs. The CDR3 region is CASRWGTTEAFF. In DNA, the CDR3 is TGTGCCAGTAGGTGGGGCACGACTGAAGCTTTCTTT.